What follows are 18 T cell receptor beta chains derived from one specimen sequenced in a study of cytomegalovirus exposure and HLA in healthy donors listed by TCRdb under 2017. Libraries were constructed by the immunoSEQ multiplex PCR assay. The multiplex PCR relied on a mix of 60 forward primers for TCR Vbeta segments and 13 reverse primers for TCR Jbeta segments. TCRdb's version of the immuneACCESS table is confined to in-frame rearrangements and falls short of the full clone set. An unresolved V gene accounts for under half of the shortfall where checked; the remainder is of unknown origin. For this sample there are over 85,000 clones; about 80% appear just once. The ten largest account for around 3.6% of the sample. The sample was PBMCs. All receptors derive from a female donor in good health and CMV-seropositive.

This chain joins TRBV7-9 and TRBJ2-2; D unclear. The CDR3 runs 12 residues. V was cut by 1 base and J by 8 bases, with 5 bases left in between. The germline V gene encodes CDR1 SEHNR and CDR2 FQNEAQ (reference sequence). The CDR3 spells CASSLVLGELFF. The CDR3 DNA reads TGTGCCAGCAGCTTAGTACTGGGGGAGCTGTTTTTT.

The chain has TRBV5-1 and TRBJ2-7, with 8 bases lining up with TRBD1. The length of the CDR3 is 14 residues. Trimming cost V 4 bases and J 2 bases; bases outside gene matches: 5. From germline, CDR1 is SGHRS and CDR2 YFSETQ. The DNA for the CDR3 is TGCGCCAGCAGCCCTGGACAGGGCCCCTACGAGCAGTACTTC. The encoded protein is CASSPGQGPYEQYF.

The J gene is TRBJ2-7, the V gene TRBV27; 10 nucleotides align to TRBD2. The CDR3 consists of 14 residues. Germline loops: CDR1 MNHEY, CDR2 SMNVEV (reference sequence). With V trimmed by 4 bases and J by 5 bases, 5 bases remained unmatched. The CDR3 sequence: CASSSSGSVNEQYF. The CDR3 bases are TGTGCCAGCAGTTCTAGCGGGAGTGTCAACGAGCAGTACTTC.

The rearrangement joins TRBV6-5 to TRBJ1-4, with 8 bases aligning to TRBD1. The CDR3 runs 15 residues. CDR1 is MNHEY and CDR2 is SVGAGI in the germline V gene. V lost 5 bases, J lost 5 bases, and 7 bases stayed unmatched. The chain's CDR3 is CASSLQGAGNEKLFF. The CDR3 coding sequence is TGTGCCAGCAGTCTCCAGGGGGCTGGAAATGAAAAACTGTTTTTT.

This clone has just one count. CDR3 nucleotides: TGTGCCAGCAGCGCCCCCGAAGGAGGTTACAATGAGCAGTTCTTC. Amino acids: CASSAPEGGYNEQFF. V gene TRBV2 combines with J gene TRBJ2-1, with D possibly being TRBD2 (5 bases). Germline V CDR1 and CDR2: SNHLY, FYNNEI. This CDR3 region has 15 residues. The V end lost 6 bases, the J end lost 4 bases, and 16 bases lay between the germline ends.

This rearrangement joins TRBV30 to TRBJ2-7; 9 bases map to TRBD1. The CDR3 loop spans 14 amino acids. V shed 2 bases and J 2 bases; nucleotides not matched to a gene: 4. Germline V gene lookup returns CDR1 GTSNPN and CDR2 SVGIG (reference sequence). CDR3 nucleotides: TGTGCCTGGAGTCGACAGGGGGTTACCTACGAGCAGTACTTC. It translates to CAWSRQGVTYEQYF.

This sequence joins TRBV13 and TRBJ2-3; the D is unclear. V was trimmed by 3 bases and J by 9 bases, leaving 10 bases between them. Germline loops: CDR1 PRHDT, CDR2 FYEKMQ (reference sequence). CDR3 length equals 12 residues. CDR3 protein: CASSFIEATQYF. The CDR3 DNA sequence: TGTGCCAGCAGCTTTATAGAAGCAACGCAGTATTTT.

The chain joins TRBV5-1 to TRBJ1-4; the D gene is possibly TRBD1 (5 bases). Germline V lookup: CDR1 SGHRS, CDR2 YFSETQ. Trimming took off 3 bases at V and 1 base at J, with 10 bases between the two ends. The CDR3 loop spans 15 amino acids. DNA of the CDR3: TGCGCCAGCAGCTGGAGGAGGGGAACTAATGAAAAACTGTTTTTT. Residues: CASSWRRGTNEKLFF.

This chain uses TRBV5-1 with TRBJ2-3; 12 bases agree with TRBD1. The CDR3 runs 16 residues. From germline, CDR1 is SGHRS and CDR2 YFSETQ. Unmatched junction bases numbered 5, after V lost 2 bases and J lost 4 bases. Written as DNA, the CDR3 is TGCGCCAGCAGCTTCAGGGGACAGGGGGCGTCAGATACGCAGTATTTT. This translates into CASSFRGQGASDTQYF.

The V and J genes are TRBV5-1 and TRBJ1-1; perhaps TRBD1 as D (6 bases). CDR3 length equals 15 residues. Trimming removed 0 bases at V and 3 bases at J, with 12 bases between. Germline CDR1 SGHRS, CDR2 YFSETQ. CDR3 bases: TGCGCCAGCAGCTTGGGCGGGGGCGAGGACACTGAAGCTTTCTTT. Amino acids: CASSLGGGEDTEAFF.

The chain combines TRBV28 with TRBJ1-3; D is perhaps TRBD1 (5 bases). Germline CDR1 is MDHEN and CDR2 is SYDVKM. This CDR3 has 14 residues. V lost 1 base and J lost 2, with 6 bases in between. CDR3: CASSLSGTGNTIYF. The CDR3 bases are TGTGCCAGCAGTTTATCAGGGACTGGAAACACCATATATTTT.

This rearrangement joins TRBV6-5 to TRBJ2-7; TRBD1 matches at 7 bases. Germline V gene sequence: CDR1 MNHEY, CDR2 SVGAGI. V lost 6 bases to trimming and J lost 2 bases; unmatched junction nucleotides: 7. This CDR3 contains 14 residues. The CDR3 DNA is TGTGCCAGCAGATACGACAGGGAAACCTACGAGCAGTACTTC. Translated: CASRYDRETYEQYF.

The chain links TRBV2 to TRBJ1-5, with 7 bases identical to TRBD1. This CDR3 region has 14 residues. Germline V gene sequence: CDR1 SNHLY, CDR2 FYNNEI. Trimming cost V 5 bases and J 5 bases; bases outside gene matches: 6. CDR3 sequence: CASSRTGSYQPQHF. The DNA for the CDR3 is TGTGCCAGCAGTAGGACAGGTTCGTATCAGCCCCAGCATTTT.

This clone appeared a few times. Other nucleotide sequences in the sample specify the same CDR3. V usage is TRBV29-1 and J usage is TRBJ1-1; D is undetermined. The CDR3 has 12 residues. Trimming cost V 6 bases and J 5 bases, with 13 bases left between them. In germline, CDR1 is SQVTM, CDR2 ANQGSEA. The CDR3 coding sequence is TGCAGCGTCGGAACCGGAGGTACTGAAGCTTTCTTT. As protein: CSVGTGGTEAFF.

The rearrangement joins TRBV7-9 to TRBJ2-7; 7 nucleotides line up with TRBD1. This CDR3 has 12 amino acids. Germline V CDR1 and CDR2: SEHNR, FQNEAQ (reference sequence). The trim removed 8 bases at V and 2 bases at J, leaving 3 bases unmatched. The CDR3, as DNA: TGTGCCAGCCTAGGGACAGCCTACGAGCAGTACTTC. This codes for CASLGTAYEQYF. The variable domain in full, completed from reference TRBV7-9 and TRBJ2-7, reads DTGVSQNPRHKITKRGQNVTFRCDPISEHNRLYWYRQTLGQGPEFLTYFQNEAQLEKSRLLSDRFSAERPKGSFSTLEIQRTEQGDSAMYLCASLGTAYEQYFGPGTRLTVT.

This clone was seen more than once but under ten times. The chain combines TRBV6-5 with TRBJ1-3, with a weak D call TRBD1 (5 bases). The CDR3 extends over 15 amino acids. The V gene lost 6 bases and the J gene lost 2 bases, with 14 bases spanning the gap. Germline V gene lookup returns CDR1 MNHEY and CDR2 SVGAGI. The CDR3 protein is CASSRSRGTGNTIYF. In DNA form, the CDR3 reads TGTGCCAGCAGCCGCTCGCGGGGCACTGGAAACACCATATATTTT.

As DNA, the CDR3 is TGTGCCAGCAGCTCCCGATCCGGAGACACCGGGGAGCTGTTTTTT. Its translation is CASSSRSGDTGELFF. The chain joins TRBV11-3 to TRBJ2-2; D is unresolved. The germline V and J ends were trimmed by 4 bases and 3 bases, with 12 bases remaining between them. CDR1 and CDR2 (germline): SGHNT, YENEEA. This CDR3 is built from 15 residues.

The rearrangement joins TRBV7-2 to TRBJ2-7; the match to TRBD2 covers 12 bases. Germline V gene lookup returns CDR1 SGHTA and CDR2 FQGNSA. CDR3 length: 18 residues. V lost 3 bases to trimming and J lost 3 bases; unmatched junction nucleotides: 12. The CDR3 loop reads CASSLRDLAGGPVYEQYF. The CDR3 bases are TGTGCCAGCAGCTTGAGGGATCTAGCGGGAGGGCCAGTCTACGAGCAGTACTTC.